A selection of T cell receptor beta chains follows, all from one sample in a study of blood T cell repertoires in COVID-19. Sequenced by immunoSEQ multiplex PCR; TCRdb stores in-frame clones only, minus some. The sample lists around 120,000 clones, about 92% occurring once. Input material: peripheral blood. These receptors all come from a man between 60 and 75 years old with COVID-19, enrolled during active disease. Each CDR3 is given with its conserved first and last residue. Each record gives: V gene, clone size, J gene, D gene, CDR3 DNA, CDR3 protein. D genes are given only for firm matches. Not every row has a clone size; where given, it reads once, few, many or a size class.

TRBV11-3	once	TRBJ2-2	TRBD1	TGTGCCAGCAGCTGGGACAGTTTCTCCGGGGAGCTGTTTTTT	CASSWDSFSGELFF
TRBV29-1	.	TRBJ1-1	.	TGCAGCGTTAAGGACGAGGGGAACACTGAAGCTTTCTTT	CSVKDEGNTEAFF
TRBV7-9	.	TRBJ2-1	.	TGTGCCAGCAGCTTAAGTTCGGGGAGGAGGAATGAGCAGTTCTTC	CASSLSSGRRNEQFF
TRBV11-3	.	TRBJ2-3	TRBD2	TGTGCCAGCAGCCGTTCGCCTAGCGGAGATACGCAGTATTTT	CASSRSPSGDTQYF
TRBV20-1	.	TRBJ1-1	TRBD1	TGCAGTGCTAGTGGTGACAGGGGGGTGGGCACTGAAGCTTTCTTT	CSASGDRGVGTEAFF
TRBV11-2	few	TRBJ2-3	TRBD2	TGTGCCAGCAGCTTAGACCTGACTAGCGCCCAAGATACGCAGTATTTT	CASSLDLTSAQDTQYF
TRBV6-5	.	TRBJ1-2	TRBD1	TGTGCCAGCAGGGAGGGGACAGTCTTTAACTATGGCTACACCTTC	CASREGTVFNYGYTF
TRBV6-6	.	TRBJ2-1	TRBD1	TGTGCCAGTCCGTCTGGGACAGGGGGTTTTAATGAGCAGTTCTTC	CASPSGTGGFNEQFF
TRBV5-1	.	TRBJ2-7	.	TGCGCCAGCAGCCCGGACAGTAACTACGAGCAGTACTTC	CASSPDSNYEQYF
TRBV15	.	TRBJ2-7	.	TGTGCCACCGCCGGGACCCGACGGGGGGAGCAGTACTTC	CATAGTRRGEQYF
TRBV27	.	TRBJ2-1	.	TGTGCCAGCAGCCTGTCCCGGGACATTTCCTACAATGAGCAGTTCTTC	CASSLSRDISYNEQFF
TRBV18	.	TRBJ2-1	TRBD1	TGTGCCAGCTCACCGGTTATAGACAGGGGATCGAGCTCCTACAATGAGCAGTTCTTC	CASSPVIDRGSSSYNEQFF
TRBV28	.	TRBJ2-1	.	TGTGCCAGCAGTCCACGTTCTGAAGCTCACAATGAGCAGTTCTTC	CASSPRSEAHNEQFF
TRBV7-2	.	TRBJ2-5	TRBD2	TGTGCCAGCAGCTCTCTAGCGGCCCAAGAGACCCAGTACTTC	CASSSLAAQETQYF
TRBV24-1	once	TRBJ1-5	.	TGTGCCACCAGTGATTTCGGGGATCAGCCCCAGCATTTT	CATSDFGDQPQHF